A single sample is the source of the 9 T cell receptor beta chains below, sequenced in a study of T cell repertoires in cytomegalovirus infection. TCRdb reprocessed the reads with MiXCR, giving one entry per CDR3 protein. The data show about 46,000 distinct CDR3 sequences, 15% to 25% seen once. No antigen is known for these receptors. The sequencing here drew on CD8+ T cells from cultured PBMCs, taken from culture after CMV antigen stimulation. These receptor sequences come from a human donor in good health (CMV status not recorded). Some clones in this sample may be carry-over from other donors' samples.

This clonotype was seen many times. The rearrangement uses TRBV5-6 and TRBJ1-4; D is uncertain. V was trimmed by 5 bases and J by 4 bases, leaving 12 bases between them. This CDR3 has 14 residues. CDR1 and CDR2 from the germline V gene are SGHDT and YYEEEE. CDR3 sequence: CASRFRALNEKLFF. DNA for the CDR3: TGTGCCAGCAGGTTCCGGGCCCTTAATGAAAAACTGTTTTTT.

In its sample, this clonotype was seen many times. The gene calls are TRBV7-9 and TRBJ2-3, with D possibly being TRBD1 or TRBD2 (6 bases each). Per the germline V gene, CDR1 is SEHNR and CDR2 is FQNEAQ (reference sequence). The V gene lost 0 bases and the J gene lost 0 bases, with 13 bases spanning the gap. CDR3 length equals 17 residues. The CDR3 region is CASSLADRGPSTDTQYF. The DNA for the CDR3 is TGTGCCAGCAGCTTAGCGGATCGGGGGCCCAGCACAGATACGCAGTATTTT.

There are many counts of this clonotype. The chain links TRBV7-9 to TRBJ2-7; TRBD1 matches 8 bases. Germline assignment: CDR1 SEHNR and CDR2 FQNEAQ (reference sequence). The V and J ends lost 5 bases and 2 bases, in that order; junction bases with no gene match: 8. The CDR3 covers 15 residues. Here the CDR3 DNA reads TGTGCCAGCAGCCCGCGGACAGGGAAAACCTACGAGCAGTACTTC. It translates to CASSPRTGKTYEQYF.

The chain couples TRBV9 to TRBJ1-2; D is possibly TRBD1 (5 bases). V was trimmed by 0 bases and J by 0 bases, leaving 18 bases between them. The CDR3 loop spans 18 amino acids. From germline, CDR1 is SGDLS and CDR2 YYNGEE. The CDR3 is CASSVAPRAQGANYGYTF. CDR3 nucleotide sequence: TGTGCCAGCAGCGTAGCTCCTCGTGCCCAGGGAGCTAACTATGGCTACACCTTC.

This clonotype was seen repeatedly, ten times or more. The V and J genes are TRBV7-2 and TRBJ2-5; tentatively, D is TRBD2 (6 bases). The CDR3 runs to 13 residues. V shed 3 bases and J shed 2 bases, with 7 bases lying between them. Germline V gene lookup returns CDR1 SGHTA and CDR2 FQGNSA. CDR3 nucleotide sequence: TGTGCCAGCAGCTTGGGGGGACAAGAGACCCAGTACTTC. Its protein product is CASSLGGQETQYF.

This clonotype came up a few times. The chain employs TRBV19 and TRBJ2-2; D is unclear. The CDR3 runs to 14 residues. Germline CDR1 LNHDA, CDR2 SQIVND (reference sequence). The V gene lost 1 base and the J gene lost 1 base, with 4 bases spanning the gap. The CDR3 DNA follows: TGTGCCAGTAGTATAGTGGGGAACACCGGGGAGCTGTTTTTT. Encoded protein: CASSIVGNTGELFF.

The chain is built from TRBV28 and TRBJ1-1, with a weak D call TRBD1 (6 bases). Germline-derived CDR1 and CDR2 are MDHEN and SYDVKM. Deletions cut 6 bases from V and 1 base from J, with 12 bases between. This CDR3 is built from 14 residues. The CDR3 loop is CASRGDKTNTEAFF. The CDR3 DNA reads TGTGCCAGCAGGGGGGACAAGACGAACACTGAAGCTTTCTTT.

The J gene is TRBJ1-6, the V gene TRBV28; no clear D. V shed 5 bases and J shed 10 bases, with 6 bases lying between them. The CDR3 extends over 11 amino acids. Germline V lookup: CDR1 MDHEN, CDR2 SYDVKM. This chain's CDR3 is CASSASSPLHF. The DNA of the CDR3 is TGTGCCAGCAGTGCTTCATCACCCCTCCACTTT.

This clonotype occurred a few times. This chain joins TRBV6-5 and TRBJ1-6; D unresolved. Germline-derived CDR1 and CDR2 are MNHEY and SVGAGI. CDR3 size: 13 residues. Trimming cost V 5 bases and J 7 bases, with 9 bases left between them. As DNA, the CDR3 is TGTGCCAGCAGTCCCCCACAGAATTCACCCCTCCACTTT. Translating gives CASSPPQNSPLHF.